The 22 T cell receptor beta chains below all came from one sample that was sequenced in a study of CD8+ T cells in alopecia areata (dated by TCRdb to about 2018). Library method: the immunoSEQ multiplex PCR assay. For TCR sequencing, RNA was extracted from every sample and reverse transcribed into cDNA to serve as template. TCRdb re-hosts the immuneACCESS table, in-frame sequences only. Its copies lack some clones; in the studies checked, an unresolved V gene accounts for under half of them, and the cause for the rest is not known. In this sample the table shows 100,000 to 130,000 clones, under 60% of which occur a single time. The top ten clonotypes cover around 25% of the sample. Sequences were obtained from NKG2D-low CD8+ T cells sorted from blood. The sample's cell subset or site label is to be understood as: sorted CD8+ NKG2D-low blood T cells. The origin of the receptors is a human donor with alopecia areata.

This sequence joins TRBV4-2 and TRBJ2-5, with 7 bases identical to TRBD1. With V trimmed by 3 bases and J by 1 base, 5 bases remained unmatched. The CDR3 runs 15 residues. CDR1 and CDR2 from the germline V gene are LGHNA and YNFKEQ. The CDR3 here is CASSHSGQTQETQYF. As DNA, the CDR3 is TGTGCCAGCAGCCATTCGGGACAGACCCAAGAGACCCAGTACTTC.

This CDR3 reads CASSLTPNGNYGYTF. CDR3 in DNA: TGTGCCAGCAGTTTAACCCCAAACGGGAACTATGGCTACACCTTC. The rearrangement joins TRBV27 to TRBJ1-2; D not resolved. V was shortened by 2 bases and J by 2 bases, with 12 bases between the two germline ends. This CDR3 has 15 residues. The V gene's germline CDR1 is MNHEY and CDR2 SMNVEV (reference sequence).

This chain links TRBV5-1 with TRBJ1-4; tentatively, D is TRBD1 (5 bases). V was cut by 2 bases and J by 4 bases, with 12 bases left in between. The CDR3 covers 15 residues. CDR1 SGHRS and CDR2 YFSETQ come from the germline V gene. CDR3 in amino acids: CASSFMARDNEKLFF. CDR3 DNA sequence: TGCGCCAGCAGCTTCATGGCCAGGGATAATGAAAAACTGTTTTTT.

The chain joins TRBV29-1 to TRBJ2-3, with 8 bases that match TRBD2. The CDR3 has 13 amino acids. Germline assignment: CDR1 SQVTM and CDR2 ANQGSEA. V gave up 6 bases and J gave up 0 bases; unmatched junction bases: 2. The CDR3 protein is CSVTSGSTDTQYF. The CDR3 DNA reads TGCAGCGTAACTAGCGGAAGCACAGATACGCAGTATTTT.

Only a few counts were recorded for this clone. CDR3 sequence reads: CASSLAQEQYF. The CDR3 DNA sequence: TGTGCCAGCAGCTTAGCGCAAGAGCAGTACTTC. The V call is TRBV7-9, the J call TRBJ2-7; no reliable D call. Germline V gene lookup returns CDR1 SEHNR and CDR2 FQNEAQ (reference sequence). The V end was cut by 0 bases, the J end by 7 bases, with 4 bases between. The CDR3 runs to 11 residues.

The rearrangement joins TRBV10-3 to TRBJ2-3; 12 bases are a match to TRBD2. The CDR3 sequence is 15 residues long. Germline V lookup: CDR1 ENHRY, CDR2 SYGVKD. J gave up 2 bases and V 4 bases, and 1 base lay outside the gene matches. CDR3 DNA: TGTGCCATCAGTGGGACTAGCGGGAACACAGATACGCAGTATTTT. Translated, it gives CAISGTSGNTDTQYF.

V is TRBV6-5 and J is TRBJ1-2; D is perhaps TRBD1 (6 bases). Germline CDR1 and CDR2: MNHEY and SVGAGI. The ends were cut back, 5 bases at V and 8 bases at J, with 18 bases in the middle. This CDR3 has 14 amino acids. The CDR3 region has the DNA TGTGCCAGCAGTACCCGAGGAGGGGGAGAGGGCTACACCTTC. It is translated as CASSTRGGGEGYTF.

This rearrangement joins TRBV7-9 to TRBJ2-3; D gene ambiguous. The CDR3 is 13 amino acids. The germline CDR1 and CDR2 sequences are SEHNR and FQNEAQ (reference sequence). V was trimmed by 5 bases and J by 6 bases, leaving 12 bases between them. The CDR3 sequence: CASSLPLDDTQYF. The DNA of the CDR3 is TGTGCCAGCAGCCTACCCCTGGACGATACGCAGTATTTT.

J is TRBJ2-1 and V is TRBV7-9, with 10 positions matching TRBD2. With V trimmed by 1 base and J by 6 bases, 3 bases remained unmatched. The CDR3 length is 15 residues. Germline CDR1 reads SEHNR; CDR2 reads FQNEAQ (reference sequence). Here the CDR3 DNA reads TGTGCCAGCAGCTTAGGGACTAGCGGAGGCAATGAGCAGTTCTTC. As protein: CASSLGTSGGNEQFF.

The chain recombines TRBV2 with TRBJ2-3, with TRBD2 matching over 12 bases. The V and J ends lost 10 bases and 6 bases, in that order; junction bases with no gene match: 5. This CDR3 region has 13 residues. Germline CDR1 and CDR2: SNHLY and FYNNEI. CDR3 DNA: TGTGCCACCGGACTAGCGGGACCGGATACGCAGTATTTT. It translates to CATGLAGPDTQYF.

The chain links TRBV4-1 to TRBJ2-7, with TRBD2 identical over 7 bases. Germline V gene sequence: CDR1 MGHRA, CDR2 YSYEKL. The V segment lost 0 bases and the J segment 5 bases; nucleotides outside the gene matches: 7. The CDR3 sequence is 15 residues long. CDR3 sequence: CASSQEGLVYDEQYF. In DNA, the CDR3 is TGCGCCAGCAGCCAAGAAGGACTAGTGTACGACGAGCAGTACTTC.

The CDR3 region has the DNA TGTGCCAGCAGCGACACTAGCGTTACGCAGTATTTT. Translated, it gives CASSDTSVTQYF. The chain is built from TRBV7-6 and TRBJ2-3; 7 nucleotides agree with TRBD2. V was pared by 5 bases and J by 8 bases, with 4 bases of the junction left unmatched. Germline V gene data show CDR1 as SGHVS and CDR2 as FNYEAQ. The CDR3 is made up of 12 amino acids. The full variable domain, rest sourced from reference TRBV7-6 and TRBJ2-3, is GAGVSQSPRYKVTKRGQDVALRCDPISGHVSLYWYRQALGQGPEFLTYFNYEAQQDKSGLPNDRFSAERPEGSISTLTIQRTEQRDSAMYRCASSDTSVTQYFGPGTRLTVL.

The chain carries TRBV27 and TRBJ1-1; D gene unclear. Germline V gene data show CDR1 as MNHEY and CDR2 as SMNVEV (reference sequence). This CDR3 is built from 14 residues. Trimming left V 6 bases short and J 0 bases short, with 11 bases between. The CDR3 reads CASRRNRLNTEAFF. CDR3 DNA: TGTGCCAGCAGGAGAAACCGATTGAACACTGAAGCTTTCTTT.

The chain employs TRBV28 and TRBJ2-5; TRBD2 aligns across 8 bases. Germline loops: CDR1 MDHEN, CDR2 SYDVKM. The CDR3 is 18 amino acids. With V trimmed by 3 bases and J by 2 bases, 14 bases remained unmatched. The CDR3 DNA follows: TGTGCCAGCAGTTTTGGAGCGGGAGCGGGCCGAAAGCAAGAGACCCAGTACTTC. Protein: CASSFGAGAGRKQETQYF.

This clone has only a few counts. This chain uses TRBV6-5 with TRBJ2-7; D is unresolved. This CDR3 is built from 13 residues. V lost 2 bases and J 3 bases, leaving 8 bases between the germline ends. Germline V gene sequence: CDR1 MNHEY, CDR2 SVGAGI. CDR3 sequence (DNA): TGTGCCAGCAGTTACGGAATCGGCTACGAGCAGTACTTC. As protein: CASSYGIGYEQYF.

This chain joins TRBV10-3 and TRBJ2-1, with 10 positions matching TRBD2. The CDR3 has 15 residues. The germline gives CDR1 ENHRY, CDR2 SYGVKD. With 2 bases clipped from V and 8 bases from J, the junction kept 6 bases outside the gene matches. The CDR3 DNA reads TGTGCCATCAGTGAGCTTAGCGGGAGGAGCGATGAGCAGTTCTTC. Its translation: CAISELSGRSDEQFF.

The chain carries TRBV5-1 and TRBJ2-5; 7 positions match TRBD1. The CDR3 is 15 residues long. Germline-derived CDR1 and CDR2 are SGHRS and YFSETQ. Losses at the gene ends were 7 bases for V and 2 bases for J; bases not matched to a gene: 11. CDR3 loop: CASWVGDRSQETQYF. CDR3 bases: TGCGCCAGCTGGGTTGGGGACAGATCTCAAGAGACCCAGTACTTC.

The chain recombines TRBV13 with TRBJ2-1, with a weak D call TRBD1 (5 bases). Trimming pared 2 bases from V and 14 bases from J, leaving 16 bases between. CDR3 length: 13 residues. The germline CDR1 and CDR2 sequences are PRHDT and FYEKMQ (reference sequence). CDR3 in amino acids: CASSLTSGASEFF. The CDR3 DNA is TGTGCCAGCAGCTTAACCAGTGGGGCATCGGAGTTCTTC.

This clone was observed a single time. The rearrangement uses TRBV2 and TRBJ2-1; 9 positions match TRBD2. CDR1 and CDR2 (germline): SNHLY, FYNNEI. Germline trimming cut 5 bases from V and 4 bases from J; bases unmatched to any gene: 3. The CDR3 runs to 14 residues. For the CDR3, the DNA is TGTGCCAGCAGTCGACTAGCGGATTACAATGAGCAGTTCTTC. As protein: CASSRLADYNEQFF.

This clone is categorized as medium-sized. This chain uses TRBV7-8 with TRBJ1-5, with a tentative D call TRBD1 (5 bases). The V gene's germline CDR1 is SGHVS and CDR2 FQNEAQ. This CDR3 is 14 amino acids long. V was cut by 3 bases and J by 2 bases, with 8 bases left in between. In DNA, the CDR3 is TGTGCCAGCAGCTTGCAAGGGGGCAATCAGCCCCAGCATTTT. It translates to CASSLQGGNQPQHF.

This clone was seen more than once but under ten times. This sequence joins TRBV6-5 and TRBJ2-5; a possible D gene is TRBD1 (6 bases). Germline loops: CDR1 MNHEY, CDR2 SVGAGI. The ends were cut back, 6 bases at V and 2 bases at J, with 10 bases in the middle. The CDR3 sequence is 13 residues long. The CDR3 loop reads CASRVQGQETQYF. The CDR3 DNA follows: TGTGCCAGCAGGGTACAGGGACAAGAGACCCAGTACTTC.

The V call is TRBV7-9, the J call TRBJ2-3, with 8 positions matching TRBD2. Germline V gives CDR1 SEHNR, CDR2 FQNEAQ (reference sequence). The CDR3 runs 15 residues. Trimming cost V 2 bases and J 3 bases; bases outside gene matches: 4. CDR3 DNA sequence: TGTGCCAGCAGCTTATTGCAGCGGGAGACAGATACGCAGTATTTT. Protein product: CASSLLQRETDTQYF.